This T cell receptor (beta chain) stems from a study of T cells after posttransplantation cyclophosphamide. This CDR3 contains 14 residues. The V gene end was trimmed by 4 bases and the J gene end by 6 bases; junction bases not matched to a gene: 5. CDR1 is LNHDA and CDR2 is SQIVND in the germline V gene (reference sequence). This clone was counted at least ten times. Its antigen is not identified. Busulfan-fludarabine conditioning, marrow transplant, and cyclophosphamide on days +3 and +4 were administered. The repertoire was sequenced with immunoSEQ multiplex PCR; TCRdb's copy has only in-frame clones and lacks some. Singletons are absent from the sample, which has approximately 12,000 clones. Study-wide results and caveats: TRB overlap between skin or GI tissue T cells and blood was limited. Recipient CMV seropositivity and CMV reactivation strongly tracked TRB clonality. Later blood repertoires were often dominated by clones from the donor CD8+ memory compartment.

Sequenced here: PBMCs, sampled after allogeneic stem cell transplant with posttransplant cyclophosphamide. The chain is built from TRBV19 and TRBJ1-2, with 10 bases that match TRBD1. The source is a female patient between 40 and 50 years old who received an allogeneic stem cell transplant from a related donor, was CMV-positive, and had acute GVHD only. T cells may partly derive from the graft donor. CDR3 sequence reads: CASSTRQGANGYTF. The CDR3, as DNA: TGTGCCAGTAGTACGAGACAGGGGGCGAATGGCTACACCTTC.